These T cell receptor beta chains were read from a single sample in a study of OX40 agonist ivuxolimab in advanced cancers. Method: immunoSEQ multiplex PCR; TCRdb's copy keeps in-frame clones and lacks some. The sample carries around 92,000 clones, approximately 93% recorded once. The sequenced sample was CD4+ or CD8+ T cells sorted from blood, obtained in a trial of the OX40 agonist ivuxolimab. The receptors come from an adult with an advanced solid tumor such as melanoma, head and neck, liver or kidney cancer. The conserved cysteine and the conserved F or W are not part of the CDR3 here.

V: TRBV7-3; CDR3: ASSLTSGGEWTDTQY
V: TRBV2; CDR3: ASCRQIGNQPQH
V: TRBV6-5; CDR3: ASSRTGTGAYEQY
V: TRBV2; CDR3: ASTRSGILNQPQH
V: TRBV5-1; CDR3: ASSLAGTDYNEQF
V: TRBV7-3; CDR3: ASSLGSHPSSDTQY
V: TRBV28; CDR3: ASSIGGTSNQPQH
V: TRBV4-3; CDR3: ASSRAFGTGNQPQH
V: TRBV20-1; CDR3: SARDRVGRV
V: TRBV28; CDR3: ASSLLLPSGTQY
V: TRBV19; CDR3: ASRIRGLAEARSYNEQF
V: TRBV12-5; CDR3: ASGRGELAGGDEQF
V: TRBV30; CDR3: AWTRDQNTGELF
V: TRBV5-6; CDR3: ASSLAGQAWGQPQH
V: TRBV27; CDR3: ASSSYGAGDTEAF
V: TRBV5-1; CDR3: ASSADPGDYGYT
V: TRBV4-1; CDR3: ASSQESGEGGYT
V: TRBV29-1; CDR3: SAGRPDQPQH
V: TRBV11-3; CDR3: ASSFRADTQY
V: TRBV12-5; CDR3: ASGIERQPQH
V: TRBV7-2; CDR3: ASTPSAQETQY
V: TRBV4-3; CDR3: ASSQAEGGAGDTQY
V: TRBV4-3; CDR3: ASSGDRTEGTGGYT
V: TRBV18; CDR3: ASSRTSANTGELF
V: TRBV15; CDR3: ATSRDQGQPQH
V: TRBV27; CDR3: ASRGAGTKETQY
V: TRBV7-3; CDR3: ASSLTGTSGHHITDTQY
V: TRBV30; CDR3: AWQTGSGNTIY
V: TRBV6-6; CDR3: ASSYNREQPQH
V: TRBV6-1; CDR3: ASSEGWDSHSNQPQH
V: TRBV9; CDR3: ASSVGRTGGQQETQY
V: TRBV6-5; CDR3: ASSYSTQLRVRGYT
V: TRBV6-6; CDR3: ASSRLAGENEQF
V: TRBV28; CDR3: ASRRGGGRVGI
V: TRBV18; CDR3: ASSPLSVGINEQF
V: TRBV25-1; CDR3: ASSDIDYGYT
V: TRBV30; CDR3: AWSNSGRLYEQF
V: TRBV29-1; CDR3: SVSSGRLDEQF
V: TRBV2; CDR3: ARSDGWTGSTDTQY
V: TRBV6-5; CDR3: ASSYSPGRHYGYT
V: TRBV30; CDR3: ACLAIADTQY
V: TRBV20-1; CDR3: SARRGETQY
V: TRBV12-5; CDR3: ASGPRGTPNTEAF
V: TRBV5-5; CDR3: ASSKRSSRGGLGEQY
V: TRBV4-3; CDR3: ASSQVQGTDTQY
V: TRBV7-9; CDR3: ASSPGLVGKNIQY
V: TRBV2; CDR3: ASSYQQGPDTQY
V: TRBV4-3; CDR3: ASSQDMRTDTQY
V: TRBV5-8; CDR3: ASRGTRGADSNQPQH
V: TRBV5-6; CDR3: ASLGLSYNEQF
V: TRBV10-3; CDR3: AISKTGGLTTNTGELF
V: TRBV7-9; CDR3: ASSPPRQGLEKLF
V: TRBV18; CDR3: ASSPGIREVNTEAF
V: TRBV5-1; CDR3: ASSWTGTDNEKLF
V: TRBV7-9; CDR3: ASSSLALGDEQF
V: TRBV5-1; CDR3: ASSLTADGYT
V: TRBV7-3; CDR3: ASSLFAMGGTTTDTQY